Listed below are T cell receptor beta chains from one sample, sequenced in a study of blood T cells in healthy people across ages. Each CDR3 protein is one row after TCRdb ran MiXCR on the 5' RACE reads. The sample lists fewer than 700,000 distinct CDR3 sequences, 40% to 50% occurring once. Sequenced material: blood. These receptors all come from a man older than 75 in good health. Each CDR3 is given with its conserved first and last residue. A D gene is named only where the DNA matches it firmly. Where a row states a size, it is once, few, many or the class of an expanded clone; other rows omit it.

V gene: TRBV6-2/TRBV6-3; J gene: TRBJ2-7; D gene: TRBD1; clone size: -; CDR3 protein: CASSYDRVAYEQYF; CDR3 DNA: TGTGCCAGCAGTTACGACAGGGTTGCGTACGAGCAGTACTTC
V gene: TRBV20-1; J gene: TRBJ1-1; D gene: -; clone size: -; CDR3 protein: CSARRRLGGALNTEAFF; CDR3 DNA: TGCAGTGCTAGACGTCGATTAGGGGGTGCATTGAACACTGAAGCTTTCTTT
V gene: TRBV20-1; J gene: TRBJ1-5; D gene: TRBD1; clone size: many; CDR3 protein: CSARGQEGNQPQHF; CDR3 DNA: TGCAGTGCCAGGGGACAGGAAGGCAATCAGCCCCAGCATTTT
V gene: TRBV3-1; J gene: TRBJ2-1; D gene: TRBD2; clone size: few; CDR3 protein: CASSHGLAVSYNEQFF; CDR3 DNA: TGTGCCAGCAGCCATGGACTAGCGGTCTCCTACAATGAGCAGTTCTTC
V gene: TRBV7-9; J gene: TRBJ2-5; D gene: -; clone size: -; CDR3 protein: CASSPKPGGVKETQYF; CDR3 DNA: TGTGCCAGCAGCCCCAAGCCTGGCGGGGTGAAAGAGACCCAGTACTTC
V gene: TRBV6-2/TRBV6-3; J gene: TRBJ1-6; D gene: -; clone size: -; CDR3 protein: CASTEGRSPLHF; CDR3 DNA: TGTGCCAGCACGGAGGGTCGATCACCCCTCCACTTT
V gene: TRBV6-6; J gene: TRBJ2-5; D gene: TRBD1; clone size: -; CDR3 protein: CASSYPTGVQETQYF; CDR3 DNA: TGTGCCAGCAGTTACCCGACAGGGGTCCAAGAGACCCAGTACTTC
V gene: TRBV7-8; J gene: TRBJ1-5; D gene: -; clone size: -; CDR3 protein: CASSLELDYSNQPQHF; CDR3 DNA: TGTGCCAGCAGCTTAGAACTAGACTATAGCAATCAGCCCCAGCATTTT
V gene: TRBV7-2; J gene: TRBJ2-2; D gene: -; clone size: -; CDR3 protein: CASSLGGSATGELFF; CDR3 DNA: TGTGCCAGCAGCTTGGGTGGTAGCGCGACCGGGGAGCTGTTTTTT
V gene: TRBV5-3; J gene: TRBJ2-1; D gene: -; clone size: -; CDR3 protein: CARRPDRVDRNNEQFF; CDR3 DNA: TGTGCCAGGAGACCCGACCGGGTAGACCGAAACAATGAGCAGTTCTTC
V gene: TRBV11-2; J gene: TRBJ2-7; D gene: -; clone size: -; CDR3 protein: CASSQSPGPLEQYF; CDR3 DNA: TGTGCCAGCAGCCAATCGCCGGGACCGTTGGAGCAGTACTTC
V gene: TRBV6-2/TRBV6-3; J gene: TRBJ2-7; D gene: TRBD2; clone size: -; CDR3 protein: CASRLAGGLAEQYF; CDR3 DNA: TGTGCCAGCAGGTTAGCGGGAGGCCTCGCCGAGCAGTACTTC
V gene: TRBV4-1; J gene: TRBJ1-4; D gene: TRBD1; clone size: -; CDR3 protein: CASSPTGGNNEKLFF; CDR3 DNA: TGCGCCAGCAGCCCAACAGGGGGAAATAATGAAAAACTGTTTTTT
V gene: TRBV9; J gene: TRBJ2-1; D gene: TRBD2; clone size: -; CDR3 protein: CASSVAQTSGSIHEQFF; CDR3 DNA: TGTGCCAGCAGCGTAGCACAGACTAGCGGGAGTATCCATGAGCAGTTCTTC
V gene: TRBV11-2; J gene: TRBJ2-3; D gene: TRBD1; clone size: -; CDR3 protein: CASSDGQGRQYF; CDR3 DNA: TGTGCCAGCAGCGATGGACAGGGGCGGCAGTATTTT
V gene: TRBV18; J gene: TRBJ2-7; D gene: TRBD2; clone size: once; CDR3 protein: CASSQGFAGLAGERGEQYF; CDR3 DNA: TGTGCCAGCTCCCAGGGGTTTGCCGGACTAGCGGGAGAGCGGGGGGAGCAGTACTTC
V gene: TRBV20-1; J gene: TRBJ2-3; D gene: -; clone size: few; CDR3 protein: CSARDRTVGGDTQYF; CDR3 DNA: TGCAGTGCTAGAGATCGGACAGTGGGAGGTGATACGCAGTATTTT
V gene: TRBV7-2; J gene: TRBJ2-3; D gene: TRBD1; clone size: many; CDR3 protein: CASSLAPDRARTDTQYF; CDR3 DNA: TGTGCCAGCAGCTTAGCCCCAGACAGGGCGCGGACAGATACGCAGTATTTT
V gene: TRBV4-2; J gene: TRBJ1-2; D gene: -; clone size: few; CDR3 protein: CASSQDLTTAVYGYTF; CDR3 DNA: TGTGCCAGCAGCCAAGACCTTACGACAGCAGTCTATGGCTACACCTTC
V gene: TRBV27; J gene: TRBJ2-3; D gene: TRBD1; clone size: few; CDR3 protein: CASSLSIGNRGAQYF; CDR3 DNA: TGTGCCAGCAGTTTATCCATCGGGAACAGGGGGGCGCAGTATTTT
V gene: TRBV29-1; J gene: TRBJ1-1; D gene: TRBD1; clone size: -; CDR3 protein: CSADRGRNTEAFF; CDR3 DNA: TGCAGCGCCGACAGGGGGAGGAACACTGAAGCTTTCTTT
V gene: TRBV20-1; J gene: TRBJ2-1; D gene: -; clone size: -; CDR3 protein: CSATGSQQETQFF; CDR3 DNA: TGCAGTGCTACGGGGTCCCAACAAGAGACCCAGTTCTTC
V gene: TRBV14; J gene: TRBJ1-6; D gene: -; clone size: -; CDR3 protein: CASSQDVRAGSPLHF; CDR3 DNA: TGTGCCAGCAGCCAAGATGTCAGGGCGGGTTCACCCCTCCACTTT
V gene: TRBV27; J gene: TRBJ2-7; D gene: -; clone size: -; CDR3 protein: CASSLKRPYEQYF; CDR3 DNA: TGTGCCAGCAGTTTAAAGCGGCCCTACGAGCAGTACTTC
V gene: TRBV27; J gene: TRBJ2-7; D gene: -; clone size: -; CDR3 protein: CASSPSQGAAYEQYF; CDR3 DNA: TGTGCCAGCAGTCCCTCACAAGGGGCTGCCTACGAGCAGTACTTC
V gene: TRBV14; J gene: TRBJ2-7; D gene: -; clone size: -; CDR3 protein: CASSQEVDEAEQYF; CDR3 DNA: TGTGCCAGCAGCCAAGAAGTGGATGAGGCCGAGCAGTACTTC
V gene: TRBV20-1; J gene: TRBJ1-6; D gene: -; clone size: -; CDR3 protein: CSANPRQASSNNSPLHF; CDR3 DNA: TGCAGTGCAAACCCGAGACAGGCCTCGAGTAATAATTCACCCCTCCACTTT
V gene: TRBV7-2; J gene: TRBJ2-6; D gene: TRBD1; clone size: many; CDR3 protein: CASSPLPGQGSGANVLTF; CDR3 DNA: TGTGCCAGCAGCCCTCTACCGGGACAGGGGTCTGGGGCCAACGTCCTGACTTTC
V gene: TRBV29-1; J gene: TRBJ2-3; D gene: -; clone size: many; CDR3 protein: CSVSQGSTDTQYF; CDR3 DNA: TGCAGCGTATCCCAAGGTAGCACAGATACGCAGTATTTT
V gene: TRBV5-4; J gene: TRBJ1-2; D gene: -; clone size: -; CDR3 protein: CASSWEQGYTGYTF; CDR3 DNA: TGTGCCAGCAGCTGGGAACAGGGATATACTGGCTACACCTTC
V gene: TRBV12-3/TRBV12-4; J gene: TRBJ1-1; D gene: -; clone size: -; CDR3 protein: CASRQGQMNTEAFF; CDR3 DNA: TGTGCCAGCAGGCAGGGACAAATGAACACTGAAGCTTTCTTT
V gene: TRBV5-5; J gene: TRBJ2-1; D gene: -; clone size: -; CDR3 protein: CASSRHNYNEQFF; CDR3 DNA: TGTGCCAGCAGCCGACATAATTACAATGAGCAGTTCTTC
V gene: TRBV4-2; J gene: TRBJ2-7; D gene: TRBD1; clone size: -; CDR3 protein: CASSQDGTGETDEQYF; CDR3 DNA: TGTGCCAGCAGCCAAGATGGGACAGGGGAAACCGACGAGCAGTACTTC
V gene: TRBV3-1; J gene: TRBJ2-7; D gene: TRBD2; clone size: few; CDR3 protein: CASSQRLAGGPLSYEQYF; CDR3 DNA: TGCGCCAGCAGCCAAAGACTAGCGGGAGGCCCCCTCTCCTACGAGCAGTACTTC
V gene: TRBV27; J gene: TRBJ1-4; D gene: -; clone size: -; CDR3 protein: CASRPFPPQSDNEKLFF; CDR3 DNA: TGTGCCAGCAGACCTTTTCCACCCCAAAGTGATAATGAAAAACTGTTTTTT
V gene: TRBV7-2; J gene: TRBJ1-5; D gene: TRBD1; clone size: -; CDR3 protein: CASSSGTGGFSNQPQHF; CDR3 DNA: TGTGCCAGCAGTTCCGGGACAGGGGGCTTTAGCAATCAGCCCCAGCATTTT
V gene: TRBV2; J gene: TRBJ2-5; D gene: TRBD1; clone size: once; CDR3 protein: CASSSDRGRSYGQYF; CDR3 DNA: TGTGCCAGCAGTTCCGACAGGGGGCGATCCTACGGGCAGTACTTC
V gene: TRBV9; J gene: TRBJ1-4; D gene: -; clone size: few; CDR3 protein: CASSVDSVGEKLFF; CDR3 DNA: TGTGCCAGCAGCGTAGACTCGGTTGGGGAAAAACTGTTTTTT
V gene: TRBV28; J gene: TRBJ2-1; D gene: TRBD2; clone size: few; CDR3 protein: CASSPRGSGRNNEQFF; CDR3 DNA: TGTGCCAGCAGTCCCCGGGGGAGCGGGAGAAACAATGAGCAGTTCTTC
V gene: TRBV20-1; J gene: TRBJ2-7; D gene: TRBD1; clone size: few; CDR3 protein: CSARVDRVVGEQYF; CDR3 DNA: TGCAGTGCTAGAGTGGACAGGGTGGTAGGCGAGCAGTACTTC
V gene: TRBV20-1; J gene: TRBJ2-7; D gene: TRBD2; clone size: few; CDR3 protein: CSAAGTSGSIYEQYF; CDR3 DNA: TGCAGTGCTGCCGGGACTAGCGGGAGTATTTACGAGCAGTACTTC
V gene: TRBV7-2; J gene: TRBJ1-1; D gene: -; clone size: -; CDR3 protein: CASSPGGANGDTEAFF; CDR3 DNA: TGTGCCAGCAGCCCCGGAGGGGCTAATGGGGACACTGAAGCTTTCTTT
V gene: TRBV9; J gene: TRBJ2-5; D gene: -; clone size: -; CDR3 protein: CASSVVPDQETQYF; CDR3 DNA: TGTGCCAGCAGCGTAGTGCCCGACCAAGAGACCCAGTACTTC
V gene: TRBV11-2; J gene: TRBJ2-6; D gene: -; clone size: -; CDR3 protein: CASSSLVGTGANVLTF; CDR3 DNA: TGTGCCAGCAGCTCCCTGGTGGGGACTGGGGCCAACGTCCTGACTTTC
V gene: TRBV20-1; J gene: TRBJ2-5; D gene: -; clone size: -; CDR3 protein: CSARGSGTPQETQYF; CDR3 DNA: TGCAGTGCTAGAGGCTCGGGGACACCCCAAGAGACCCAGTACTTC
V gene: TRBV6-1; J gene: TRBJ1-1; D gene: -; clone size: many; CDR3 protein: CASTEEARVNTEAFF; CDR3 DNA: TGTGCCAGCACTGAGGAAGCTAGGGTGAACACTGAAGCTTTCTTT
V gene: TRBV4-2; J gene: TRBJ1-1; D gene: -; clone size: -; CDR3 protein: CASSQVREFGTEAFF; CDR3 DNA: TGTGCCAGCAGCCAAGTAAGGGAATTCGGCACTGAAGCTTTCTTT